The T cell receptor beta chain described here comes from a study of neurological immune-mediated disorders (dated by TCRdb to the late 2010s). Describing the broader study: The study compared peripheral blood TCR-beta repertoires of HTLV-I-associated myelopathy (HAM/TSP) patients, multiple sclerosis patients and healthy controls using UMI-based sequencing. The 95 to 120 TCR-beta libraries covered PBMC samples along with longitudinal samples, technical triplicates, and paired sorted CD4+ and CD8+ T-cell subsets. The cohort was made up of about 65 subjects, consisting of about 14 HAM/TSP patients, around 35 multiple sclerosis patients and 20 healthy controls. The research as a whole found: TCR clonal expansion was greatest in HAM/TSP patients and smallest in MS patients, who ranked below even healthy controls. No identical CDR3 amino acid sequences were found to be shared among expanded clones across subjects, suggesting that TCR-beta repertoires were private in all groups.

The healthy controls were volunteers from blood banks in Maryland, USA. For sorted-subset TCR libraries, some 1 million sorted CD4+ or CD8+ T cells were used. PBMCs were separated from peripheral blood using Ficoll-Hypaque density gradient centrifugation and then cryopreserved in liquid nitrogen. The study also sequenced paired sorted CD4+ and CD8+ subsets from healthy controls, HAM/TSP patients and MS patients. This clonotype came up many times. This receptor's antigen is unknown. One base away there is no much larger clone; base qualities are not given. V is pared back by 3 bases and J by 1 base, with 9 bases lying between the germline termini. CDR3 length: 13 amino acids, cysteine to phenylalanine. The CDR3 DNA has 39 bases and is translated from base 1. Per the germline V gene (reference sequence), DFQATT is the CDR1 and SNEGSKA is the CDR2. cDNA was synthesized by template-switch 5'RACE using a primer carrying a 10-nucleotide random unique molecular identifier by which each TCR transcript was tagged. Over 170 million TCR-beta sequences, covering 15-18 subjects, were produced in each sequencing run. The RNeasy kit was used to extract total RNA. The KAPA Real-time Library Amplification kit was used to amplify TCR-beta VDJ regions with primers for the TCR constant region and the 5'RACE anchor. Sample indexes and Illumina adaptors were added in a first PCR, after which library yield was increased in a second PCR. After purification with Ampure beads, the TCR product of roughly 650 bp was size-selected on a 2% E-gel SizeSelection system. Before pooling, libraries had their quality checked on a Bioanalyzer, their concentration measured with Qubit, and their quantity determined with the Kapa Library Quantification kit. An Illumina HiSeq 2500 was used to sequence the libraries paired-end at 2 x 150 bp. To increase sequence diversity, about 25-31% phiX was spiked into each library pool. The study's own analysis went as follows. Quality-filtered reads were processed with the UMI-based MiGEC pipeline, and over 75% of raw TCR sequences were removed by the MiGEC pipeline during error correction. IMGT germline references were used for aligning VDJ genes, and each clonotype was defined as a unique CDR3 amino acid sequence together with its V-J genes. Clonal expansion, Shannon diversity and CDR3 relatedness (CalcPairwiseDistances, ClusterSamples) were evaluated with VDJtools, and phylogenetic trees were built with CLCbio workbench. Expanded clones were defined as having at least 8 unique UMIs, based on coefficient-of-variation modelling across technical triplicates. The public reads were reanalyzed by TCRdb: fastp trimming at Q25, MiXCR alignment, in-frame beta chains only. CDR3 protein duplicates are merged, each entry listing the most common genes and DNA. These V and J calls derive from TCRdb rather than the authors' analysis. The sample table contains just under 40,000 distinct CDR3 sequences; only one count was recorded for approximately 7.2% of them. The ten largest clones take up roughly 5.6% of the sample.

The chain joins TRBV20-1 to TRBJ2-5; a weak D assignment points to TRBD2 (5 bases agree). This TCR derives from a man between 45 and 60 years old in good health. The sample comprised CD4+ T cells from blood. The CDR3 here reads CSASGIAQETQYF. The DNA reads as follows: TGCAGTGCTAGCGGGATAGCCCAAGAGACCCAGTACTTC.